The clone carrying this T cell receptor (beta chain) was seen only a few times. Its antigen is not known. CDR1 is DFQATT and CDR2 is SNEGSKA in the germline V gene (reference sequence). This CDR3 is built from 13 residues. The V end lost 0 bases, the J end lost 6 bases, and 9 bases lay between the germline ends. The data were taken from a study of T-cell reconstitution after alpha-beta-depleted transplantation in children. Unique molecular identifiers featured in how the TCRbeta library was prepared. TCRdb reprocessed the PCR reads with MiXCR, giving one entry per CDR3 protein. The table includes around 230,000 distinct CDR3 sequences, roughly a sixth detected once. Overall study findings and caveats: Reportedly, roughly two months post-transplant, alpha-beta T cells arose from several hundred expanded graft clones.

The rearrangement links TRBV20-1 to TRBJ2-1, with D uncertain. This clonotype was sampled from a male patient aged 2 to 10 who had a stem cell transplant for acute lymphoblastic leukemia, so the T cells may come from the graft donor. Source: PBMCs, mostly from graft donor cells, taken 360 days after TCRalphabeta/CD19-depleted stem cell transplant. The CDR3 loop is CSARDENRNEQFF. For the CDR3, the DNA is TGCAGTGCTAGAGATGAAAATCGCAATGAGCAGTTCTTC.